Following are 32 T cell receptor beta chains from one sample sequenced in a study of CD8+CD57+ T cells in acquired aplastic anemia. An expansion of CD8+CD57+ cells by flow cytometry had been shown in patients chosen for sequencing. TCR beta VDJ and CDR3 were profiled, and genomic DNA was the template. TCRdb re-derived calls from the reads in MiXCR, one entry per CDR3 protein. The table shows roughly 120,000 distinct CDR3 sequences, with under 60% occurring only once. The sample taken for sequencing was sorted CD4+, CD8+, or CD8+CD57+ T cells (not recorded which) from PBMCs. These receptors were obtained from a human donor with aplastic anemia.

The sample holds many counts of this clonotype. This sequence joins TRBV19 and TRBJ2-3, with 7 bases lining up with TRBD2. V gave up 0 bases and J gave up 4 bases; unmatched junction bases: 7. Per germline, CDR1 LNHDA and CDR2 SQIVND (reference sequence). CDR3 length: 16 amino acids. The CDR3 DNA sequence: TGTGCCAGTAGTATAGATTGGCAGGGAGGGGCAGATACGCAGTATTTT. Its translation: CASSIDWQGGADTQYF.

This chain connects TRBV7-3 to TRBJ1-3, with D possibly matching TRBD1 (6 bases). V lost 5 bases and J lost 4, with 9 bases in between. This CDR3 is built from 13 residues. Germline CDR1 SGHTA, CDR2 FQGTGA. The CDR3 here is CASSPGAGNTIYF. The CDR3, as DNA: TGTGCCAGCAGCCCAGGGGCGGGAAACACCATATATTTT.

DNA for the CDR3: TGTGCCAGCAGCCTATACCGCGAGACTGAAGCTTTCTTT. Amino acids: CASSLYRETEAFF. The V and J genes are TRBV7-9 and TRBJ1-1, with D hard to call. Germline V lookup: CDR1 SEHNR, CDR2 FQNEAQ (reference sequence). The CDR3 covers 13 residues. V was trimmed by 5 bases and J by 5 bases, leaving 12 bases between them.

At least ten counts were recorded for this clonotype. The chain recombines TRBV6-1 with TRBJ1-6; 9 bases fit TRBD1. This CDR3 has 14 residues. V lost 6 bases to trimming and J lost 10 bases; unmatched junction nucleotides: 7. Germline V CDR1 and CDR2: MNHNS, SASEGT. The CDR3 DNA follows: TGTGCCAGCAGACTGCGGACAGGGGAATCACCCCTCCACTTT. It codes for CASRLRTGESPLHF.

The chain combines TRBV24-1 with TRBJ2-2, with 9 bases identical to TRBD1. V was clipped by 3 bases and J by 6 bases; unmatched bases: 7. The CDR3 is 16 amino acids. The V gene's germline CDR1 is KGHDR and CDR2 SFDVKD. The CDR3 protein is CATSDGYRDRAGELFF. CDR3 coding DNA: TGTGCCACCAGTGATGGCTACCGGGACAGGGCCGGGGAGCTGTTTTTT.

This clonotype was seen at least ten times. This chain joins TRBV15 and TRBJ1-4; unclear D gene. Trimming pared 0 bases from V and 4 bases from J, leaving 9 bases between. The CDR3 contains 15 residues. Germline V gene lookup returns CDR1 LNHNV and CDR2 YYDKDF (reference sequence). CDR3 protein: CATSREAVGNEKLFF. CDR3 DNA: TGTGCCACCAGCAGAGAGGCAGTAGGTAATGAAAAACTGTTTTTT.

The chain employs TRBV7-8 and TRBJ1-1; D is unresolved. Trimming left V 5 bases short and J 8 bases short, with 9 bases between. Germline V gives CDR1 SGHVS, CDR2 FQNEAQ. The CDR3 is 11 residues long. The CDR3 is CASSPGAEAFF. CDR3 in DNA: TGTGCCAGCAGCCCGGGTGCGGAAGCTTTCTTT.

About this clonotype: The junction departs from germline at one end; a sequencing error may be responsible. J is TRBJ2-1 and V is TRBV2; TRBD2 aligns across 7 bases. Germline values: CDR1 SNHLY, CDR2 FYNNEI. The CDR3 is made up of 14 amino acids. DNA of the CDR3: TGTGCCAGCCTGGGAGGGACGGGCGGCAATCAGCAGTTCTTC. It is translated as CASLGGTGGNQQFF.

The rearrangement links TRBV6-5 to TRBJ2-5; D remains unclear. The length of the CDR3 is 11 residues. Germline V gene lookup returns CDR1 MNHEY and CDR2 SVGAGI. V was clipped by 2 bases and J by 5 bases, with 3 bases between them. The CDR3 nucleotides read TGTGCCAGCAGTTACAATGAGACCCAGTACTTC. Encoded protein: CASSYNETQYF.

The chain joins TRBV7-8 to TRBJ2-5; TRBD1 is a possible D gene (6 bases). The CDR3 runs to 14 residues. Trimming removed 5 bases at V and 5 bases at J, with 15 bases between. Germline assignment: CDR1 SGHVS and CDR2 FQNEAQ. In DNA form, the CDR3 reads TGTGCCAGCAGCCATACAGGGCCCGCCGAGACCCAGTACTTC. Translating it yields CASSHTGPAETQYF.

This clonotype was detected many times. The chain employs TRBV19 and TRBJ2-7, with TRBD1 as a possible D gene (6 bases). The CDR3 has 14 residues. CDR1 LNHDA and CDR2 SQIVND come from the germline V gene (reference sequence). Trimming pared 6 bases from V and 3 bases from J, leaving 15 bases between. The CDR3 here is CASSPQGTIYEQYF. CDR3 nucleotide sequence: TGTGCCAGTAGCCCACAGGGCACAATCTACGAGCAGTACTTC.

This rearrangement joins TRBV19 to TRBJ1-5, with D hard to call. The V end lost 5 bases, the J end lost 4 bases, and 15 bases lay between the germline ends. CDR1 is LNHDA, CDR2 SQIVND, per germline (reference sequence). This CDR3 region has 15 residues. This CDR3 is CASSSPLRANQPQHF. DNA of the CDR3: TGTGCCAGTAGTTCCCCTCTCCGGGCAAATCAGCCCCAGCATTTT.

The V and J genes are TRBV20-1 and TRBJ2-7, with D unresolved. The length of the CDR3 is 14 residues. The germline CDR1 and CDR2 sequences are DFQATT and SNEGSKA (reference sequence). Trimming left V 4 bases short and J 6 bases short, with 19 bases between. The CDR3 DNA is TGCAGTGCTATAAGAGTACAGTCTTTTGGCGAGCAGTACTTC. As protein: CSAIRVQSFGEQYF.

This clonotype turned up a few times. This chain connects TRBV5-6 to TRBJ2-2; 7 bases are shared with TRBD1. The CDR3 sequence is 16 residues long. Per the germline V gene, CDR1 is SGHDT and CDR2 is YYEEEE. V was pared by 1 base and J by 4 bases, with 7 bases of the junction left unmatched. CDR3 DNA sequence: TGTGCCAGCAGCTTGACAGGGGTCCGGGTCACCGGGGAGCTGTTTTTT. This sequence encodes CASSLTGVRVTGELFF.

The CDR3 region has the DNA TGCAGCGTTTTAAGGGTAGACACAGATACGCAGTATTTT. It specifies CSVLRVDTDTQYF. The J gene is TRBJ2-3, the V gene TRBV29-1; D call uncertain. V was pared by 5 bases and J by 2 bases, with 11 bases between. The CDR3 has 13 amino acids. The germline gives CDR1 SQVTM, CDR2 ANQGSEA.

The genes are TRBV7-3 and TRBJ2-5, with D unresolved. The germline gives CDR1 SGHTA, CDR2 FQGTGA. The CDR3 is made up of 16 amino acids. V was trimmed by 2 bases and J by 4 bases, leaving 17 bases between them. The CDR3 DNA sequence: TGTGCCAGCAGCTTAGGGCTTGAGCACCTCCGAGAGACCCAGTACTTC. Its protein product is CASSLGLEHLRETQYF.

This clonotype was seen repeatedly, ten times or more. The CDR3 bases are TGTGCCAGCAGCATGTTGGGGGGCTTTAACAATGAGCAGTTCTTC. It is translated as CASSMLGGFNNEQFF. This chain links TRBV11-2 with TRBJ2-1; possibly TRBD1 or TRBD2 for D (6 bases each). The CDR3 is 15 residues long. Trimming shortened V by 5 bases and J by 5 bases, and 16 bases separated the two germline ends. Germline V lookup: CDR1 SGHAT, CDR2 FQNNGV.

This chain joins TRBV20-1 and TRBJ2-2, with D unresolved. This CDR3 contains 13 residues. Trimming shortened V by 4 bases and J by 1 base, and 7 bases separated the two germline ends. CDR1 and CDR2 (germline): DFQATT, SNEGSKA (reference sequence). CDR3 in amino acids: CSANDGNTGELFF. CDR3 sequence (DNA): TGCAGTGCTAACGACGGGAACACCGGGGAGCTGTTTTTT.

This rearrangement joins TRBV7-2 to TRBJ1-6, with 9 bases that match TRBD1. This CDR3 spans 14 amino acids. Germline CDR1 SGHTA, CDR2 FQGNSA. Germline trimming cut 5 bases from V and 7 bases from J; bases unmatched to any gene: 3. The CDR3 DNA is TGTGCCAGCAGCAAGGACAGGGGCAATTCACCCCTCCACTTT. It codes for CASSKDRGNSPLHF.

The chain has TRBV7-6 and TRBJ2-1; no clear D gene. The V and J ends lost 3 bases and 9 bases respectively, with 15 bases between them. This CDR3 contains 14 residues. Germline V gene lookup returns CDR1 SGHVS and CDR2 FNYEAQ. CDR3 bases: TGTGCCAGCAGCTTGTTGATTAACGGCGGTGAGCAGTTCTTC. This codes for CASSLLINGGEQFF.

The J gene is TRBJ2-3, the V gene TRBV5-4; no clear D gene. The CDR3 runs to 15 residues. V lost 2 bases and J 0 bases, leaving 10 bases between the germline ends. Germline V gives CDR1 SGHNT, CDR2 YYREEE (reference sequence). CDR3 loop: CASSLKLDSTDTQYF. The CDR3 coding sequence is TGTGCCAGCAGCTTAAAGCTGGATAGCACAGATACGCAGTATTTT.

With respect to this clonotype: A read error may account for a junction end that differs from germline. The rearrangement uses TRBV20-1 and TRBJ1-6, with 8 positions matching TRBD1. CDR3 length equals 16 residues. CDR1 is DFQATT and CDR2 is SNEGSKA in the germline V gene (reference sequence). For the CDR3, the DNA is TGCAGTGCTAGAGGGGAGCAGGACAGGGAGAATTCACCCCTCCGCTTT. Translation: CSARGEQDRENSPLRF.

V and J are TRBV2 and TRBJ1-5; D uncertain. V was trimmed by 2 bases and J by 0 bases, leaving 14 bases between them. CDR1 is SNHLY and CDR2 is FYNNEI in the germline V gene. This CDR3 region has 17 residues. The CDR3 DNA follows: TGTGCCAGCAGTGAAAGGCGGGATCGGATTAGCAATCAGCCCCAGCATTTT. As protein: CASSERRDRISNQPQHF.

This clonotype came up many times. The rearrangement uses TRBV5-5 and TRBJ2-7; tentatively, D is TRBD1 or TRBD2 (5 bases each). Germline V gives CDR1 SGHKS, CDR2 YYEKEE (reference sequence). There are 16 residues in the CDR3. The V end was cut by 0 bases, the J end by 0 bases, with 13 bases between. The CDR3 DNA reads as TGTGCCAGCAGCTTGGGGGACCTCACATCCTCCTACGAGCAGTACTTC. Its protein is CASSLGDLTSSYEQYF.

The chain carries TRBV10-3 and TRBJ1-4; D not certain. V shed 2 bases and J shed 5 bases, with 12 bases lying between them. The CDR3 is 15 residues long. Germline CDR1 ENHRY, CDR2 SYGVKD. The CDR3: CAISETREANEKLFF. The CDR3 coding sequence is TGTGCCATCAGTGAGACGCGAGAGGCCAATGAAAAACTGTTTTTT.

This chain joins TRBV24-1 and TRBJ1-5; 7 bases align to TRBD1. The V segment lost 10 bases and the J segment 5 bases; nucleotides outside the gene matches: 4. CDR3 length: 12 amino acids. Germline values: CDR1 KGHDR, CDR2 SFDVKD. This CDR3 is CATSTGDQPQHF. The CDR3 bases are TGTGCCACGAGTACAGGGGATCAGCCCCAGCATTTT.

Only one count was recorded for this clonotype. This chain connects TRBV14 to TRBJ2-7; 7 positions agree with TRBD1. The CDR3 is made up of 16 amino acids. The germline V gene has CDR1 SGHDN and CDR2 FVKESK. V dropped 0 bases and J dropped 3; count of bases not matched to a gene: 8. CDR3 loop: CASSQDLTGRGYEQYF. CDR3 sequence (DNA): TGTGCCAGCAGCCAAGACCTGACAGGGAGAGGCTACGAGCAGTACTTC.

This clonotype appeared a few times. The chain joins TRBV20-1 to TRBJ2-5; 15 nucleotides agree with TRBD2. The CDR3 consists of 15 residues. After removal of 1 base from V and 8 bases from J, the junction contained 5 bases not matched to a gene. Looked up from germline, CDR1 is DFQATT and CDR2 is SNEGSKA (reference sequence). Here the CDR3 DNA reads TGCAGTGCTAGAGGAGGACTAGCGGGGGGGCGAACCCAGTACTTC. Its protein product is CSARGGLAGGRTQYF.

The table lists this clonotype with a few counts. The rearrangement joins TRBV2 to TRBJ2-7, with D possibly being TRBD1 or TRBD2 (5 bases each). This CDR3 comprises 12 residues. Germline loops: CDR1 SNHLY, CDR2 FYNNEI. The germline V and J ends were trimmed by 7 bases and 6 bases, with 13 bases remaining between them. CDR3 in DNA: TGTGCCAGCAATGGGGGTAGAGGCGAGCAGTACTTC. The encoded protein is CASNGGRGEQYF.

The sample holds many counts of this clonotype. This sequence joins TRBV7-9 and TRBJ2-7; unclear D gene. CDR1 SEHNR and CDR2 FQNEAQ come from the germline V gene (reference sequence). Trimming took off 5 bases at V and 7 bases at J, with 12 bases between the two ends. The CDR3 sequence is 12 residues long. The CDR3 spells CASSPLPEEQYF. The CDR3 DNA follows: TGTGCCAGCAGCCCCCTCCCGGAGGAGCAGTACTTC.

The sample holds many counts of this clonotype. The CDR3 nucleotides are TGTGCCAGCAGTGATTTGGACAGGGCTGAAGCTTTCTTT. Its translation is CASSDLDRAEAFF. The chain employs TRBV6-1 and TRBJ1-1; 8 bases are shared with TRBD1. The germline V gene has CDR1 MNHNS and CDR2 SASEGT. This CDR3 region has 13 residues. The junction had 3 bases not matched to a gene; V was cut back by 3 bases and J by 6 bases.

This clonotype has at least ten counts. The CDR3 nucleotides read TGTGCCAGCAGCGCCGCAAGCGGAACCTACGAGCAGTACTTC. Its translation is CASSAASGTYEQYF. The chain has TRBV9 and TRBJ2-7; D is possibly TRBD2 (5 bases). The CDR3 runs 14 residues. The V end was cut by 3 bases, the J end by 2 bases, with 12 bases between. Germline-derived CDR1 and CDR2 are SGDLS and YYNGEE.